This T cell receptor beta chain appears in the sequencing data of a study of CD8+ T cells in alopecia areata (dated by TCRdb to the late 2010s). A note on the overall study: Treated patients were enrolled in an open-label pilot trial of oral tofacitinib, 5 to 10 mg twice daily, for moderate-to-severe alopecia areata. Patients received tofacitinib for 6 to 18 months and were then followed off drug for 6 months to check for delayed response and recurrence. In treated patients, disease severity was measured using the SALT score, which gives the percentage of scalp surface area affected. Human TCRbeta sequencing covered scalp tissue and sorted CD4+ and CD8+ peripheral blood T cells from patchy and totalis/universalis alopecia areata patients and healthy controls. Biopsies were taken from tofacitinib-treated patients at baseline and at 4 and 24 weeks of treatment, and a later scalp biopsy was taken in several of the tofacitinib-treated patients. TCRbeta CDR3 regions were amplified by immunoSEQ multiplex PCR with 35 Vbeta forward and 13 Jbeta reverse primers. In both human patients and the C3H/HeJ mouse model, the study applied high-throughput TCRbeta sequencing to look at T cell clonal expansion in alopecia areata. The RNA source kit depended on sample type: the PAXgene miRNA kit for fixed scalp, the miRNeasy kit for PBMCs, and the RNeasy kit for mouse skin. Scalp clonality was compared among normal scalp (n=4), patchy alopecia areata scalp (n=8), and alopecia totalis/universalis scalp (n=8). The paper's findings and limits, for the study overall: Because the treated cohort was small and had only one nonresponder, larger studies are needed to examine links between baseline CD8+ expansion and response. Many expanded lesional clones were found to persist in scalp and blood during tofacitinib treatment, and relapse after treatment cessation may be partly explained by this persistence. Compared with normal scalp, lesional scalp, particularly in alopecia totalis/universalis, had higher clonality and more expanded CD8+ clones, which suggests antigenic drive. Shared TCR sequences between patients were less evident than in mice, which may be partly attributable to HLA diversity in the patient population. Tofacitinib significantly lowered scalp clonality and the number of expanded CD8+ clones among the top 100 scalp clones. Scalp TCR repertoire analysis is complicated because resident alphabeta T cells in normal human skin are also sequenced, whereas mouse skin is dominated by gammadelta T cells.

The germline V gene (reference sequence) provides CDR1 SSHAT and CDR2 FNYEAQ. Trimming takes 6 bases from V and 7 bases from J, and the germline ends sit 18 bases apart. Reading from cysteine to phenylalanine, the CDR3 counts 15 amino acids. Only the CDR3 region is kept as DNA, spanning 45 bases read in frame from base 1. The library was prepared using the immunoSEQ multiplex PCR assay. RNA was extracted from all samples and reverse transcribed into cDNA, which served as template for TCR sequencing. SuperScript III was used for first-strand cDNA synthesis, primed with a 2:1 mix of oligo-dT and random hexamers. A synthetic immune receptor repertoire was used to assess amplification bias, and residual bias was removed computationally. On the authors' methods: Raw reads were preprocessed to remove errors, and CDR3 was defined by IMGT conventions from the conserved cysteine to phenylalanine. Clonality was computed by normalizing Shannon entropy by log2 of the number of productive unique TCRs and subtracting the result from 1. Whether scalp clones were CD4 or CD8 was inferred by matching scalp TCRbeta sequences against CD4 and CD8 repertoires sorted from blood. Held by TCRdb, this immuneACCESS table contains in-frame sequences only and omits some clones. Under half of the omission traces to an unresolved V gene where checked; the cause of the rest is unknown. The DNA gave D and trimming, while V, J and clone size come from that table. This sample holds about 190,000 clones; roughly 60% were observed only once. The top ten clonotypes cover under 1.2% of the sample.

Read against the paper, the sample's time point label means: roughly 24 weeks on oral tofacitinib. This specimen's treatment or condition label, interpreted: oral pan-JAK inhibitor, 5-10 mg twice daily. Peripheral blood and lesional scalp punch biopsies were obtained from patients with alopecia areata. PBMCs were isolated by density centrifugation and stained for CD3, CD4 and CD8, and CD4+ and CD8+ T cells were sorted on a FACSAria. Remarks on this clone: Its antigen has not been determined. No base qualities exist here, and no much larger clone lies one base off it.

The receptor's source is a human donor with alopecia areata. The material was CD4+ T cells sorted from blood, obtained at week 24, from a patient treated with tofacitinib. This receptor chain uses TRBV7-7 and TRBJ2-2, with TRBD2 tentatively as D gene (6 bases match). CDR3 sequence: CASSLGGSSNGELFF. The nucleotide sequence is given as TGTGCCAGCAGTCTCGGAGGGTCAAGTAACGGGGAGCTGTTTTTT.